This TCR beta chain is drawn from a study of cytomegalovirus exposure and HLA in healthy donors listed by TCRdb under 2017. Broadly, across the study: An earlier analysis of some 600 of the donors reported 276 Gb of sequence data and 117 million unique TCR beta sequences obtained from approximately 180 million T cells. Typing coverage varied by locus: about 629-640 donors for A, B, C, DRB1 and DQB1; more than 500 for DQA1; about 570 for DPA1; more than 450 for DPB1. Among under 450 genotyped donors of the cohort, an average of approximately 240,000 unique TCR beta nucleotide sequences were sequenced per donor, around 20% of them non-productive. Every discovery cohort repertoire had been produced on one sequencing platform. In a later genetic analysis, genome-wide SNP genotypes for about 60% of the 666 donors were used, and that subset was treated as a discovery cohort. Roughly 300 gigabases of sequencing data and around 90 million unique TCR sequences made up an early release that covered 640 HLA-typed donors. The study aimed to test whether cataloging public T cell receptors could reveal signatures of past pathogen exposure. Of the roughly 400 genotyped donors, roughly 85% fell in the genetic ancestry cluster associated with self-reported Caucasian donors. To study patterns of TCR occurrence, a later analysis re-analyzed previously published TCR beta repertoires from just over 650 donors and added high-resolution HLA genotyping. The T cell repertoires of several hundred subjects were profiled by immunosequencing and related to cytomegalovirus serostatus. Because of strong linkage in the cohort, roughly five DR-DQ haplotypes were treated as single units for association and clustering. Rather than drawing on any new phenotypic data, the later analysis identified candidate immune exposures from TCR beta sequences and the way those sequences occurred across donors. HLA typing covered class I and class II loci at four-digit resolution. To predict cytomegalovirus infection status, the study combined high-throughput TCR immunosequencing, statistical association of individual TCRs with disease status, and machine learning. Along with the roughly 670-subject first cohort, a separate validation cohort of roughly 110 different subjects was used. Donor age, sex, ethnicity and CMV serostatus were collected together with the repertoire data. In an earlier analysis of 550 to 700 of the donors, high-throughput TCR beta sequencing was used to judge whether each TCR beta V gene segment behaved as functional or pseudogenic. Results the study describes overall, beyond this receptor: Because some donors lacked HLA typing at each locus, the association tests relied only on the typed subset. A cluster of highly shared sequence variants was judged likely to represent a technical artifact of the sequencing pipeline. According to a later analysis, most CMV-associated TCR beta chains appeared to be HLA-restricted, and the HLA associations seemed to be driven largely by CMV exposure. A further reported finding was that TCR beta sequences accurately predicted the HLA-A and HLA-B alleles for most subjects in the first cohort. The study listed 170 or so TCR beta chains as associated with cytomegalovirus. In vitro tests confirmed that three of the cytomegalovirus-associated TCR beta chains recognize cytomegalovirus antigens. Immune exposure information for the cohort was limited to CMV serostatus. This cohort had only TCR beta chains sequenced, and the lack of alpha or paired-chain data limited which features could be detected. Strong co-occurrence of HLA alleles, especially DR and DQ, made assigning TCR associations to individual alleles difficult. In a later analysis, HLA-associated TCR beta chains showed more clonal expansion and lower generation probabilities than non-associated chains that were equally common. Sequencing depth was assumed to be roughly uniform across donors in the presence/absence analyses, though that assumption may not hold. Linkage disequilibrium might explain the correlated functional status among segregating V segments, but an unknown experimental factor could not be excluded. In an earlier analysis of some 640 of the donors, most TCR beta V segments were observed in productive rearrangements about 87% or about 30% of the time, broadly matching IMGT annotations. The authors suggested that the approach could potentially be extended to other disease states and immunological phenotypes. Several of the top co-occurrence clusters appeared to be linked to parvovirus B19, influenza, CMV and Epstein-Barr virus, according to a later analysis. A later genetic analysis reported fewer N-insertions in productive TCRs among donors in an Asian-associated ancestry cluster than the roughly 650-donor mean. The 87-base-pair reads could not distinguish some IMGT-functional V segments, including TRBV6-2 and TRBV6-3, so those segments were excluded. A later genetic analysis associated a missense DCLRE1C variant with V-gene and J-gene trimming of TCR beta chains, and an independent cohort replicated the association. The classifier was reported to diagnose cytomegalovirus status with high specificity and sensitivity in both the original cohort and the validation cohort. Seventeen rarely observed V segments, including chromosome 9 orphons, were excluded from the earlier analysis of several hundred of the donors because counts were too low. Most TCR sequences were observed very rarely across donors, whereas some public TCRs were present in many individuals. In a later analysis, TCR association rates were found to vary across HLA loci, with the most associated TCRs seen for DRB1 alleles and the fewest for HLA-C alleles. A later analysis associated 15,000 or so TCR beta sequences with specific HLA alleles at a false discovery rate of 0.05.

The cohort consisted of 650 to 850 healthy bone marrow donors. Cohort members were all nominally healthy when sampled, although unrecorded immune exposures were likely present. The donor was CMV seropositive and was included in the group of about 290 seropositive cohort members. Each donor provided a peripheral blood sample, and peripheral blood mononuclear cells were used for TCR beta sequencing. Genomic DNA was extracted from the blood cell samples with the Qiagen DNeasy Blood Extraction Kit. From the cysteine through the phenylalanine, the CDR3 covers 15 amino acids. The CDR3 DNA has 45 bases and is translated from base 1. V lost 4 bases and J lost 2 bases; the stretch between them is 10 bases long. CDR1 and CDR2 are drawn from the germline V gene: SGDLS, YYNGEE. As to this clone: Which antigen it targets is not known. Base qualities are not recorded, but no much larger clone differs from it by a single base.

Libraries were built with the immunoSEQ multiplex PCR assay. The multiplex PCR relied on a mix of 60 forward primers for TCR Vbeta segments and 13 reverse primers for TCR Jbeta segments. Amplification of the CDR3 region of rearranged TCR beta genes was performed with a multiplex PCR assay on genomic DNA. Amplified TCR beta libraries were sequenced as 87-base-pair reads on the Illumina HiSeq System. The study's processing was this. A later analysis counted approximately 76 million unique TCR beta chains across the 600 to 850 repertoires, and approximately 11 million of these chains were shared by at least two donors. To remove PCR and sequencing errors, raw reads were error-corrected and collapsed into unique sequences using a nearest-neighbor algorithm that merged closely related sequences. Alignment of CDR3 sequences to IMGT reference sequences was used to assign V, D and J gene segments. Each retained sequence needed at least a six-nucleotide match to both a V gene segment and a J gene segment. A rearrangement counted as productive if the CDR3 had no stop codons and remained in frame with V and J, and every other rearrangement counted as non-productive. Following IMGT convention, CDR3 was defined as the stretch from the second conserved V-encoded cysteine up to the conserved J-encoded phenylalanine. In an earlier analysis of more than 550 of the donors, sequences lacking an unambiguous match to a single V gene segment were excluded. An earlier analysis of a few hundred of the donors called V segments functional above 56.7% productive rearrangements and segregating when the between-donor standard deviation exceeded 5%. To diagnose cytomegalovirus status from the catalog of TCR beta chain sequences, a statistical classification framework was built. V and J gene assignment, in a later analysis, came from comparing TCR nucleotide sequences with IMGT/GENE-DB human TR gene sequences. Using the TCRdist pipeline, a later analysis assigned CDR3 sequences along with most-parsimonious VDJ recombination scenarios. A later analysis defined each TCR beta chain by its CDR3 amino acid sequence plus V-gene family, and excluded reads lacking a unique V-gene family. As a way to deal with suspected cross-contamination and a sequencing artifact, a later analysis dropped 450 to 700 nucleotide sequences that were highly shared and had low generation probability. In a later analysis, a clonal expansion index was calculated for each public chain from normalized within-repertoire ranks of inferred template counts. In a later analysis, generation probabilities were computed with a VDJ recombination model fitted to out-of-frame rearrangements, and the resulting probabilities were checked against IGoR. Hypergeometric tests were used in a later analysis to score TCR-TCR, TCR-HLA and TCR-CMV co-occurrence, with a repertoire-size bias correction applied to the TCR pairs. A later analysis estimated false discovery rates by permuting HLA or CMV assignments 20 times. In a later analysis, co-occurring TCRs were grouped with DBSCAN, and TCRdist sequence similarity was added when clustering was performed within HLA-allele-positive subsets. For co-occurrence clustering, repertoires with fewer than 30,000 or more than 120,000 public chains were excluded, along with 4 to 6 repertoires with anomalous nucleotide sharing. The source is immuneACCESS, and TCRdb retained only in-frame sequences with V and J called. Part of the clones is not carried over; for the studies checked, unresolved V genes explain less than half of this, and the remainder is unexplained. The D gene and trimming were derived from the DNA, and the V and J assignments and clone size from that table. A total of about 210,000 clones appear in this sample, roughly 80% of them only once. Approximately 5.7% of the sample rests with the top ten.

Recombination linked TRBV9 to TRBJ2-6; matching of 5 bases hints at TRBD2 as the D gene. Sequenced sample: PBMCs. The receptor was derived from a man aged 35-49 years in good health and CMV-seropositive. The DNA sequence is TGTGCCAGCAGCCCACCGGGGACTGGGGCCAACGTCCTGACTTTC. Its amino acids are CASSPPGTGANVLTF.